What follows are 17 T cell receptor beta chains derived from one specimen sequenced in a study of long-term antiretroviral therapy in people with HIV. The run of the v3.0 immunoSEQ assay was at survey level. The method was immunoSEQ multiplex PCR; TCRdb's version includes in-frame clones alone and lacks a portion of them. Here the sample spans about 25,000 clones, around 86% being singletons. The material was unsorted PBMCs, obtained 1.2 years after starting antiretroviral therapy. Every receptor here comes from a man in his fifties or sixties with HIV.

The chain links TRBV14 to TRBJ2-1; 9 nucleotides align to TRBD2. CDR1 and CDR2 (germline): SGHDN, FVKESK. The CDR3 runs to 15 residues. The junction had 6 bases not matched to a gene; V was cut back by 2 bases and J by 7 bases. Written as DNA, the CDR3 is TGTGCCAGCAGCCAATGGCGGGGGGGCACGAATGAGCAGTTCTTC. This translates into CASSQWRGGTNEQFF. Variable domain in full (rest from reference TRBV14 and TRBJ2-1): EAGVTQFPSHSVIEKGQTVTLRCDPISGHDNLYWYRRVMGKEIKFLLHFVKESKQDESGMPNNRFLAERTGGTYSTLKVQPAELEDSGVYFCASSQWRGGTNEQFFGPGTRLTVL.

V usage is TRBV5-6 and J usage is TRBJ1-2, with 9 nucleotides matching TRBD1. Germline V gene lookup returns CDR1 SGHDT and CDR2 YYEEEE. There are 14 residues in the CDR3. The V segment lost 6 bases and the J segment 5 bases; nucleotides outside the gene matches: 8. The CDR3 is CASTTPDRGYGYTF. For the CDR3, the DNA is TGTGCCAGCACCACACCGGACAGGGGATATGGCTACACCTTC.

The V gene is TRBV29-1, the J gene TRBJ2-5, with TRBD2 matching 8 bases. V was pared by 3 bases and J by 1 base, with 7 bases of the junction left unmatched. Looked up from germline, CDR1 is SQVTM and CDR2 is ANQGSEA. CDR3 length equals 15 residues. The CDR3, as DNA: TGCAGCGTTGAGGGCGGCGGGGGGCTCCAAGAGACCCAGTACTTC. This codes for CSVEGGGGLQETQYF.

The rearrangement uses TRBV5-1 and TRBJ1-1, with a tentative D call TRBD1 (5 bases). The V gene lost 0 bases and the J gene lost 5 bases, with 11 bases spanning the gap. The V gene's germline CDR1 is SGHRS and CDR2 YFSETQ. CDR3 size: 14 residues. In nucleotides, the CDR3 is TGCGCCAGCAGCTTGGCCGGGAGGGGAACTGAAGCTTTCTTT. This gives the protein CASSLAGRGTEAFF.

The rearrangement links TRBV2 to TRBJ1-1, with D perhaps TRBD1 (6 bases). The CDR3 has 14 residues. Trimming took 3 bases from V and 4 from J, leaving 12 bases between them. Germline V CDR1 and CDR2: SNHLY, FYNNEI. The DNA for the CDR3 is TGTGCCAGCAGTGACTCCGGGACACTCACTGAAGCTTTCTTT. Its protein is CASSDSGTLTEAFF. The variable domain in full, completed from reference TRBV2 and TRBJ1-1, reads EPEVTQTPSHQVTQMGQEVILRCVPISNHLYFYWYRQILGQKVEFLVSFYNNEISEKSEIFDDQFSVERPDGSNFTLKIRSTKLEDSAMYFCASSDSGTLTEAFFGQGTRLTVV.

The chain couples TRBV28 to TRBJ1-5; D is unresolved. In germline, CDR1 is MDHEN, CDR2 SYDVKM. Trimming removed 4 bases from V and 7 bases from J, with 20 bases in between. This CDR3 has 16 residues. The CDR3 loop is CASSSLTGYSRQPQHF. The CDR3 DNA follows: TGTGCCAGCAGTTCCCTGACCGGGTATAGCCGCCAGCCCCAGCATTTT.

CDR3 amino acids: CASSAGTVLEAFF. The DNA of the CDR3 is TGTGCCAGCAGTGCCGGGACGGTCCTTGAAGCTTTCTTT. The genes are TRBV6-6 and TRBJ1-1; tentative D call: TRBD1 (5 bases). Germline CDR1 reads MNHNY; CDR2 reads SVGAGI (reference sequence). CDR3 length: 13 amino acids. V lost 5 bases and J lost 7, with 14 bases in between.

The count of this clone is one. This chain joins TRBV28 and TRBJ1-4; 9 bases match TRBD1. V shed 5 bases and J 8 bases; nucleotides not matched to a gene: 12. CDR1 and CDR2 from the germline V gene are MDHEN and SYDVKM. This CDR3 has 16 amino acids. CDR3 sequence reads: CASSGFGRDRDEKLFF. The DNA for the CDR3 is TGTGCCAGCAGTGGTTTCGGCCGGGACAGGGACGAAAAACTGTTTTTT.

The chain couples TRBV7-9 to TRBJ1-1; a weak D match, TRBD1 (5 bases). Germline-derived CDR1 and CDR2 are SEHNR and FQNEAQ (reference sequence). Trimming took off 3 bases at V and 12 bases at J, with 14 bases between the two ends. CDR3 length: 12 amino acids. Here the CDR3 reads CASSFSPGVSFF. CDR3 nucleotides: TGTGCCAGCAGCTTTAGCCCGGGGGTGTCTTTCTTT.

V and J are TRBV9 and TRBJ1-3; D is undetermined. V lost 3 bases and J lost 12, with 16 bases in between. CDR1 and CDR2 (germline): SGDLS, YYNGEE. The CDR3 has 13 residues. CDR3 loop: CASSAPSPQVIYF. The CDR3 DNA reads TGTGCCAGCAGCGCCCCGAGTCCTCAAGTCATATATTTT.

CDR3 bases: TGCGCCAGCGGCACCTCTCCTCCGGGACTAGCGGCGCTAGCCAAAAACATTCAGTACTTC. This codes for CASGTSPPGLAALAKNIQYF. This rearrangement joins TRBV23-1 to TRBJ2-4; 11 bases agree with TRBD2. TRBV23-1 is recorded as an ORF, its role being uncertain. The J segment lost 0 bases and the V segment lost 8 bases, leaving 18 bases of the junction unmatched. CDR3 length equals 20 residues.

This sequence joins TRBV6-5 and TRBJ1-1, with D possibly matching TRBD1 (5 bases). The CDR3 is 14 amino acids. Deletions cut 0 bases from V and 4 bases from J, with 9 bases between. Looked up from germline, CDR1 is MNHEY and CDR2 is SVGAGI. The CDR3 here is CASSYSRGGTEAFF. The CDR3 nucleotides are TGTGCCAGCAGTTACTCGAGGGGAGGCACTGAAGCTTTCTTT.

The chain couples TRBV4-1 to TRBJ2-7, with D unresolved. V dropped 1 base and J dropped 4 bases, with 11 bases sitting between them. CDR3 length: 14 residues. The germline V gene encodes CDR1 MGHRA and CDR2 YSYEKL. The DNA of the CDR3 is TGCGCCAGCAGCCAAGGTGGGGTTGGGTACGAGCAGTACTTC. Translating it yields CASSQGGVGYEQYF.

V gene TRBV6-1 combines with J gene TRBJ2-2, with D tentatively TRBD2 (6 bases). The CDR3 is made up of 13 amino acids. V lost 8 bases to trimming and J lost 11 bases, with 18 bases between them. Germline V gene lookup returns CDR1 MNHNS and CDR2 SASEGT. The CDR3 bases are TGTGCCAGCGAATACGGCACTAGCCCCGAGCTGTTTTTT. This translates into CASEYGTSPELFF.

This clone was detected only once. V and J are TRBV13 and TRBJ2-3, with 8 bases that match TRBD2. The germline V gene encodes CDR1 PRHDT and CDR2 FYEKMQ (reference sequence). This CDR3 is built from 18 residues. V gave up 5 bases and J gave up 4 bases; unmatched junction bases: 17. The CDR3 reads CASSRGTGGLSTADTQYF. DNA of the CDR3: TGTGCCAGCAGCCGAGGCACGGGGGGGCTATCCACTGCAGATACGCAGTATTTT. Supplemented by reference TRBV13 and TRBJ2-3, the full variable domain reads AAGVIQSPRHLIKEKRETATLKCYPIPRHDTVYWYQQGPGQDPQFLISFYEKMQSDKGSIPDRFSAQQFSDYHSELNMSSLELGDSALYFCASSRGTGGLSTADTQYFGPGTRLTVL.

In this sample, this clone turned up once. The rearrangement uses TRBV18 and TRBJ2-4, with TRBD2 as a possible D gene (5 bases). Per germline, CDR1 KGHSH and CDR2 LQKENI. Between the trimmed V and J ends, which lost 3 bases and 7 bases, there was a span of 13 bases. The CDR3 extends over 14 amino acids. The CDR3 region has the DNA TGTGCCAGCTCACCGGAAGGAGGTGGGAACATTCAGTACTTC. This translates into CASSPEGGGNIQYF.

The chain uses TRBV5-1 and TRBJ2-1; possible D gene TRBD1, 7 bases. V shed 4 bases and J shed 0 bases, with 14 bases lying between them. CDR3 length: 16 residues. Germline CDR1 SGHRS, CDR2 YFSETQ. CDR3 amino acids: CASSGSGGSSYNEQFF. The CDR3 DNA is TGCGCCAGCAGCGGATCAGGGGGGAGCTCCTACAATGAGCAGTTCTTC.